This entry is about one T cell receptor (beta chain). This table comes from immunoSEQ multiplex PCR, and its TCRdb copy is limited to in-frame clones, with some not included. The profile shows some 40,000 clones, roughly 93% of them singletons. The data were taken from a study of T cell changes during pregnancy in multiple sclerosis. CDR3 length: 14 residues. Per the germline V gene, CDR1 is MNHNS and CDR2 is SASEGT. V lost 4 bases, J lost 8 bases, and 10 bases stayed unmatched. The chain employs TRBV6-1 and TRBJ1-1, with 7 positions matching TRBD1. This sample comprised CD4+ T cells from peripheral blood mononuclear cells, obtained in the second trimester of pregnancy. This clonotype originated in a female donor with multiple sclerosis, enrolled in a pregnancy study. In DNA form, the CDR3 reads TGTGCCAGCAGTGGGCCACAGGGGCAGGGGGAAGCTTTCTTT. As protein: CASSGPQGQGEAFF.